These 12 T cell receptor beta chains came from one sample sequenced in a study of control samples from healthy donors and cancer patients (TCRdb year 2020). Library method: the immunoSEQ multiplex PCR assay. TCRdb retrieved this table from immuneACCESS and kept in-frame rearrangements only. Not all clones are present; in checked studies, unresolved V genes account for under half, and no reason is known for the remainder. The sample yields around 160,000 clones; 90% to 95% were counted once. In total, the top ten clones hold 4.5% to 6% of the sample. Sequencing input: blood. Receptors were obtained from a man aged 18 to 29 in good health.

The gene calls are TRBV18 and TRBJ1-6, with a possible D match to TRBD1 (6 bases). From germline, CDR1 is KGHSH and CDR2 LQKENI. V was cut by 4 bases and J by 16 bases, with 14 bases left in between. The CDR3 runs 12 residues. The CDR3 loop reads CASSQNGGPLHF. CDR3 in DNA: TGTGCCAGCTCACAGAACGGGGGCCCTCTCCACTTT. Full variable domain (rest looked up from reference TRBV18 and TRBJ1-6): NAGVMQNPRHLVRRRGQEARLRCSPMKGHSHVYWYRQLPEEGLKFMVYLQKENIIDESGMPKERFSAEFPKEGPSILRIQQVVRGDSAAYFCASSQNGGPLHFGNGTRLTVT.

DNA for the CDR3: TGTGCCAGCAGTGAAGCGGGGGAGTCCTATGGCTACACCTTC. This encodes CASSEAGESYGYTF. This sequence joins TRBV6-1 and TRBJ1-2, with a possible D match to TRBD1 (5 bases). The CDR3 extends over 14 amino acids. Germline CDR1 MNHNS, CDR2 SASEGT. Trimming took off 0 bases at V and 4 bases at J, with 9 bases between the two ends.

This chain joins TRBV10-1 and TRBJ2-2; 11 nucleotides agree with TRBD2. CDR1 and CDR2 (germline): WNHNN, SYGVQD (reference sequence). The junction had 21 bases not matched to a gene; V was cut back by 4 bases and J by 2 bases. The CDR3 loop spans 22 amino acids. For the CDR3, the DNA is TGCGCCAGCAGTGGGCTAGGACTAGCGGGCCGTCTCGAAGGTGTCAACACCGGGGAGCTGTTTTTT. Translated: CASSGLGLAGRLEGVNTGELFF.

The genes are TRBV5-5 and TRBJ2-3, with a tentative D call TRBD1 (6 bases). V gave up 1 base and J gave up 2 bases, with 11 bases separating them. Germline V gene lookup returns CDR1 SGHKS and CDR2 YYEKEE (reference sequence). CDR3 length: 15 amino acids. The CDR3 DNA is TGTGCCAGCAGCTTGTATGGGGGCTACACAGATACGCAGTATTTT. As protein: CASSLYGGYTDTQYF.

The CDR3 bases are TGTGCCAGCAGAACGTCAAGGGAGGGCCTGGGCACTGAAGCTTTCTTT. Amino acid sequence: CASRTSREGLGTEAFF. The chain uses TRBV27 and TRBJ1-1; D unresolved. The CDR3 extends over 16 amino acids. Germline CDR1 and CDR2: MNHEY and SMNVEV (reference sequence). Between the trimmed V and J ends, which lost 6 bases and 4 bases, there was a span of 21 bases.

This chain connects TRBV18 to TRBJ1-4, with 9 bases aligning to TRBD1. J lost 7 bases, V lost 8 bases, and 8 bases had no gene match. The CDR3 length is 14 residues. Germline V gene data show CDR1 as KGHSH and CDR2 as LQKENI. CDR3 residues: CASAGTGIGEKLFF. CDR3 bases: TGTGCCAGCGCCGGGACAGGGATCGGTGAAAAACTGTTTTTT.

The genes are TRBV9 and TRBJ2-7, with 10 bases fitting TRBD1. The CDR3 contains 15 residues. J was trimmed by 1 base and V by 4 bases; bases with no gene match: 5. Germline V gene lookup returns CDR1 SGDLS and CDR2 YYNGEE. CDR3 region: CASSLGQGVSYEQYF. CDR3 sequence (DNA): TGTGCCAGCAGCCTCGGACAGGGGGTGTCCTACGAGCAGTACTTC.

The chain joins TRBV5-8 to TRBJ1-3; D remains ambiguous. Germline lookup yields CDR1 SGHTS and CDR2 YDEGEE. Deletions cut 2 bases from V and 0 bases from J, with 12 bases between. The CDR3 spans 16 residues. The CDR3 is CASSFMRSFSGNTIYF. The CDR3 DNA is TGTGCCAGCAGCTTCATGCGATCCTTCTCTGGAAACACCATATATTTT.

This chain links TRBV27 with TRBJ2-2; no definite D call. CDR1 MNHEY and CDR2 SMNVEV come from the germline V gene (reference sequence). V was clipped by 3 bases and J by 8 bases, with 7 bases between them. The CDR3 is 12 residues long. DNA of the CDR3: TGTGCCAGCAGTTTGGGGTTTGGGGAGCTGTTTTTT. Its translation: CASSLGFGELFF.

As DNA, the CDR3 is TGTGCCAGCAGCTCGGGACCCAACACCGGGGAGCTGTTTTTT. This sequence encodes CASSSGPNTGELFF. V and J are TRBV7-8 and TRBJ2-2; perhaps D is TRBD1 or TRBD2 (5 bases each). Deletions cut 4 bases from V and 2 bases from J, with 8 bases between. The germline gives CDR1 SGHVS, CDR2 FQNEAQ. This CDR3 contains 14 residues.

This clone appeared a single time. The chain employs TRBV5-1 and TRBJ2-3; unclear D gene. CDR3 size: 12 residues. Germline CDR1 reads SGHRS; CDR2 reads YFSETQ. V lost 1 base and J 4 bases, leaving 4 bases between the germline ends. The CDR3 spells CASSLYADTQYF. CDR3 bases: TGCGCCAGCAGCTTGTACGCAGATACGCAGTATTTT.

The chain employs TRBV19 and TRBJ1-6; possibly TRBD1 for D (5 bases). This CDR3 is 12 amino acids long. Germline CDR1 reads LNHDA; CDR2 reads SQIVND (reference sequence). V was clipped by 6 bases and J by 5 bases, with 5 bases between them. CDR3 sequence (DNA): TGTGCCAGTAGCAGGGATAATTCACCCCTCCACTTT. Amino acids: CASSRDNSPLHF.